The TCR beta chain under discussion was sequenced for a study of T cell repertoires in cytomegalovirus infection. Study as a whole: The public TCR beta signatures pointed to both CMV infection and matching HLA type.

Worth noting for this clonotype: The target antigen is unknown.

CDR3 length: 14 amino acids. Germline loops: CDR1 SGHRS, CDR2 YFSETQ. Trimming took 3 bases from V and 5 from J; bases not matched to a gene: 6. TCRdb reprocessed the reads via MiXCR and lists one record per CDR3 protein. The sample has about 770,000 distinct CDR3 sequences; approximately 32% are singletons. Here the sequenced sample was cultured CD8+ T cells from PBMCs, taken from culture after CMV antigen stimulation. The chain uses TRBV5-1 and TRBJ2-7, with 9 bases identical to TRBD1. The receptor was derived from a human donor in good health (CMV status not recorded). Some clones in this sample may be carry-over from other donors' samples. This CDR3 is CASSYRDRVNEQYF. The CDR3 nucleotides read TGCGCCAGCAGCTACCGGGACAGGGTAAACGAGCAGTACTTC.